Listed below are T cell receptor beta chains from one sample, sequenced in a study of T cells in Graves' hyperthyroidism and ophthalmopathy. TCRdb ran MiXCR on the multiplex PCR reads and lists one entry per CDR3 protein. In the table there are more than 300,000 distinct CDR3 sequences, approximately 15% of which are singletons. The sample was blood. Every receptor here comes from a woman in her 30s with Graves' ophthalmopathy. Both conserved end residues are part of each CDR3. D genes are given only for firm matches. Where a row states a size, it is once, few, many or the class of an expanded clone; other rows omit it.

J gene: TRBJ1-2; D gene: -; V gene: TRBV30; clone size: -; CDR3 DNA: TGTGCCTGGACCACAGGGATTGGGGATGGCTACACCTTC; CDR3 protein: CAWTTGIGDGYTF
J gene: TRBJ1-5; D gene: -; V gene: TRBV7-2; clone size: once; CDR3 DNA: TGTGCCAGCAGCTCAGTAAACGTCAGGGCCTTTCCCGATCAGCCCCAGCATTTT; CDR3 protein: CASSSVNVRAFPDQPQHF
J gene: TRBJ1-2; D gene: -; V gene: TRBV30; clone size: many; CDR3 DNA: TGTGCCTGGAGTTCAGGGGATTACTATGGCTACACCTTC; CDR3 protein: CAWSSGDYYGYTF
J gene: TRBJ1-2; D gene: -; V gene: TRBV2; clone size: many; CDR3 DNA: TGTGCCACCCGTTTGGTAGCAGGAGGCTACACCTTC; CDR3 protein: CATRLVAGGYTF
J gene: TRBJ2-5; D gene: -; V gene: TRBV20-1; clone size: few; CDR3 DNA: TGCAGTGCTAGTCCCGGGTTACGGAAAGAGACCCAGTACTTC; CDR3 protein: CSASPGLRKETQYF
J gene: TRBJ1-5; D gene: TRBD1; V gene: TRBV28; clone size: many; CDR3 DNA: TGTGCCAGCAGTTTCCCCCTAGGGGACAGGTGGGGTCAGCCCCAGCATTTT; CDR3 protein: CASSFPLGDRWGQPQHF
J gene: TRBJ2-7; D gene: -; V gene: TRBV15; clone size: many; CDR3 DNA: TGTGCCACCAGCAGAGGCCGCCGGGGAAGCTCCTACGAGCAGTACTTC; CDR3 protein: CATSRGRRGSSYEQYF
J gene: TRBJ1-5; D gene: -; V gene: TRBV19; clone size: few; CDR3 DNA: TGTGCCAGTAGGGTTACCACAGGGAGCAATCAGCCCCAGCATTTT; CDR3 protein: CASRVTTGSNQPQHF
J gene: TRBJ2-1; D gene: TRBD1; V gene: TRBV27; clone size: many; CDR3 DNA: TGTGCCAGCAGGATAAGACAGGGGTCTAGCTCCTACAATGAGCAGTTCTTC; CDR3 protein: CASRIRQGSSSYNEQFF
J gene: TRBJ1-1; D gene: -; V gene: TRBV28; clone size: many; CDR3 DNA: TGTGCCAGCAGTTTCGGCAGCAAGAACACTGAAGCTTTCTTT; CDR3 protein: CASSFGSKNTEAFF
J gene: TRBJ2-4; D gene: -; V gene: TRBV3-1; clone size: many; CDR3 DNA: TGTGCCAGCAGCCAAGATATGGAGCCGTCCAAAAACATTCAGTACTTC; CDR3 protein: CASSQDMEPSKNIQYF
J gene: TRBJ2-5; D gene: TRBD1; V gene: TRBV11-2; clone size: -; CDR3 DNA: TGTGCCAGCGCGGGGACAGGGGGCATTGAGACCCAGTACTTC; CDR3 protein: CASAGTGGIETQYF
J gene: TRBJ2-1; D gene: TRBD1; V gene: TRBV6-1; clone size: many; CDR3 DNA: TGTGCCAGCAGTGCCACAGGGGGCTCCTACAATGAGCAGTTCTTC; CDR3 protein: CASSATGGSYNEQFF
J gene: TRBJ2-1; D gene: -; V gene: TRBV3-1; clone size: many; CDR3 DNA: TGTGCCAGCAGCCAAGAAGGCCCATATGAGCAGTTCTTC; CDR3 protein: CASSQEGPYEQFF
J gene: TRBJ1-3; D gene: -; V gene: TRBV28; clone size: many; CDR3 DNA: TGTGCCAGCAGCCTAACAGGGAACACCATATATTTT; CDR3 protein: CASSLTGNTIYF
J gene: TRBJ2-7; D gene: -; V gene: TRBV3-1; clone size: many; CDR3 DNA: TGTGCCAGCAGCCAAGGGGTCCAGACCTACGAGCAGTACTTC; CDR3 protein: CASSQGVQTYEQYF
J gene: TRBJ2-3; D gene: -; V gene: TRBV7-3; clone size: many; CDR3 DNA: TGTGCCAGCAGCCTGGGGGCGGGGTTCACAGATACGCAGTATTTT; CDR3 protein: CASSLGAGFTDTQYF
J gene: TRBJ2-7; D gene: -; V gene: TRBV2; clone size: many; CDR3 DNA: TGTGCCAGGAGTGGTGGGCTTTGGGCCAAAAAGGATTACGAGCAGTACTTC; CDR3 protein: CARSGGLWAKKDYEQYF
J gene: TRBJ2-3; D gene: -; V gene: TRBV19; clone size: -; CDR3 DNA: TGTGCCAGTAGTATAACCGGACGACCTCACACAGATACGCAGTATTTT; CDR3 protein: CASSITGRPHTDTQYF
J gene: TRBJ2-1; D gene: -; V gene: TRBV7-8; clone size: many; CDR3 DNA: TGTGCCAGCAGCTTACGCGGGACAGCTAATGAGCAGTTCTTC; CDR3 protein: CASSLRGTANEQFF
J gene: TRBJ1-6; D gene: TRBD1; V gene: TRBV20-1; clone size: many; CDR3 DNA: TGCAGTGCTTCCCCTGGGACAGGACGAAACTATAATTCACCCCTCCACTTT; CDR3 protein: CSASPGTGRNYNSPLHF
J gene: TRBJ1-1; D gene: -; V gene: TRBV7-9; clone size: many; CDR3 DNA: TGTGCCAGCAGCTTAGAAGTTGTTCTCACTGAAGCTTTCTTT; CDR3 protein: CASSLEVVLTEAFF
J gene: TRBJ2-2; D gene: -; V gene: TRBV5-1; clone size: -; CDR3 DNA: TGCGCCAGCAGCCCATACAGTCTGAACACCGGGGAGCTGTTTTTT; CDR3 protein: CASSPYSLNTGELFF
J gene: TRBJ2-7; D gene: -; V gene: TRBV2; clone size: many; CDR3 DNA: TGTGCCAGCAGTCCCTTCGGGGCCTACGAGCAGTACTTC; CDR3 protein: CASSPFGAYEQYF
J gene: TRBJ2-7; D gene: -; V gene: TRBV7-3; clone size: -; CDR3 DNA: TGTGCCAGCAGCTTCACAGGGAGTAATGAGCAGTACTTC; CDR3 protein: CASSFTGSNEQYF
J gene: TRBJ2-7; D gene: -; V gene: TRBV4-1; clone size: -; CDR3 DNA: TGCGCCAGCAGCCCTAACCTAGGGACACCACACGAGCAGTACTTC; CDR3 protein: CASSPNLGTPHEQYF
J gene: TRBJ2-7; D gene: TRBD1; V gene: TRBV5-8; clone size: many; CDR3 DNA: TGTGCCAGCAGCCAACCGGGACAGGGCCTCTACGAGCAGTACTTC; CDR3 protein: CASSQPGQGLYEQYF
J gene: TRBJ1-5; D gene: -; V gene: TRBV12-3/TRBV12-4; clone size: many; CDR3 DNA: TGTGCCAGCACGGGGCAGGGTGGTCAGCCCCAGCATTTT; CDR3 protein: CASTGQGGQPQHF